These 4 T cell receptor beta chains came from one sample sequenced in a study of stem cell transplantation in POMP-related autoinflammatory disease. The data were produced by immunoSEQ multiplex PCR, yet TCRdb's version contains in-frame clones alone and is incomplete. The table records 33,000 or so clones, almost 90% of them present only once. Sample: CD4+ T cells from PBMCs, taken before stem cell transplantation. Every receptor here comes from a human donor with POMP-related autoinflammation and immune dysregulation (PRAID).

This sequence joins TRBV10-3 and TRBJ2-7, with 9 positions matching TRBD2. The CDR3 loop spans 15 amino acids. Germline trimming cut 5 bases from V and 0 bases from J; bases unmatched to any gene: 5. Germline values: CDR1 ENHRY, CDR2 SYGVKD. The CDR3 DNA sequence: TGTGCCATCAGTACTAGCGGGCGGAGCTCCTACGAGCAGTACTTC. This codes for CAISTSGRSSYEQYF.

The rearrangement joins TRBV21-1 to TRBJ1-4; the DNA was not compared with TRBD1, the D call given in the table. TRBV21-1 corresponds to a pseudogene. CDR3 length: 21 residues. CDR3 region: CASSKGWGDRGRMVTNEKLFF. CDR3 DNA: TGTGCCAGCAGCAAAGGTTGGGGGGACAGGGGAAGGATGGTCACTAATGAAAAACTGTTTTTT.

The chain has TRBV5-4 and TRBJ2-6; 8 nucleotides align to TRBD1. The trim removed 4 bases at V and 4 bases at J, leaving 16 bases unmatched. The CDR3 is 19 amino acids. CDR1 is SGHNT and CDR2 is YYREEE in the germline V gene (reference sequence). The CDR3 spells CASSVGYSQGAPGANVLTF. CDR3 nucleotides: TGTGCCAGCAGCGTCGGTTATTCTCAGGGGGCGCCGGGGGCCAACGTCCTGACTTTC. Variable domain in full (rest from reference TRBV5-4 and TRBJ2-6): ETGVTQSPTHLIKTRGQQVTLRCSSQSGHNTVSWYQQALGQGPQFIFQYYREEENGRGNFPPRFSGLQFPNYSSELNVNALELDDSALYLCASSVGYSQGAPGANVLTFGAGSRLTVL.

This chain uses TRBV6-1 with TRBJ2-7, with 7 bases fitting TRBD2. This CDR3 has 14 amino acids. Germline lookup yields CDR1 MNHNS and CDR2 SASEGT. Trimming cost V 4 bases and J 5 bases; bases outside gene matches: 8. DNA of the CDR3: TGTGCCAGCAGTGCGACTAGCAGGATGAACGAGCAGTACTTC. Protein sequence: CASSATSRMNEQYF.